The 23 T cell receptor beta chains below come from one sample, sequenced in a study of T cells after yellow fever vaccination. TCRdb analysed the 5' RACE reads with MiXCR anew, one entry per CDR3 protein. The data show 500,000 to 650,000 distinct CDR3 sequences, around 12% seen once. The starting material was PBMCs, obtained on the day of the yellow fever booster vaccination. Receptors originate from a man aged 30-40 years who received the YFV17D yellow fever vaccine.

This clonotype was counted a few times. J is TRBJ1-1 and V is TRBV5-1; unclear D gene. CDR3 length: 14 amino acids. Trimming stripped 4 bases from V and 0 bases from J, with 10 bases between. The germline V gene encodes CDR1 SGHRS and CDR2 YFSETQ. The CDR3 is CASSANVLNTEAFF. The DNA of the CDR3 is TGCGCCAGCAGCGCGAACGTTTTGAACACTGAAGCTTTCTTT.

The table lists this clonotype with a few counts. DNA of the CDR3: TGTGCCAGCAGTTCAGGGGTAGTCATGAACACTGAAGCTTTCTTT. Translated: CASSSGVVMNTEAFF. The rearrangement uses TRBV12-3 or TRBV12-4 and TRBJ1-1, with a tentative D call TRBD1 (6 bases). V dropped 4 bases and J dropped 0 bases, with 12 bases sitting between them. The CDR3 has 15 residues.

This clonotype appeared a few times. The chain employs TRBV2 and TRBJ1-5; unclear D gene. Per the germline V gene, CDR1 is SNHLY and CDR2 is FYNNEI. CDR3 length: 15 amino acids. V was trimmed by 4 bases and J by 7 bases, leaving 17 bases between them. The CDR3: CASSGLRAVGQPQHF. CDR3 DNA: TGTGCCAGCAGTGGGCTGAGGGCGGTCGGACAGCCCCAGCATTTT.

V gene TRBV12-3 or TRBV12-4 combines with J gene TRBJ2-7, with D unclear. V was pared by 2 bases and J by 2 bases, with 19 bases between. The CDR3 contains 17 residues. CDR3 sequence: CASSLLAVGPSAYEQYF. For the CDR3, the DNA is TGTGCCAGCAGTTTATTGGCGGTAGGGCCCTCCGCCTACGAGCAGTACTTC.

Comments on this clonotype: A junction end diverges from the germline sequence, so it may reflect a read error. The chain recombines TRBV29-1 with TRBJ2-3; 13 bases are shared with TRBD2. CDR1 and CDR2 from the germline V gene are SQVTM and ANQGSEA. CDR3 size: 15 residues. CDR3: CSVEGTSGDTDTQYF. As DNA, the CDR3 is TGCAGCGTAGAAGGGACTAGCGGGGACACAGATACGCAGTATTTT.

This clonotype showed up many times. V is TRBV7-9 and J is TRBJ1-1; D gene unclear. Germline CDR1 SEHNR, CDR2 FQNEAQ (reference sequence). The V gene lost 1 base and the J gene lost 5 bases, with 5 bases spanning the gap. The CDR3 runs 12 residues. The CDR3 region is CASSLGRTEAFF. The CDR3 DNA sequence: TGTGCCAGCAGCTTAGGCAGGACTGAAGCTTTCTTT.

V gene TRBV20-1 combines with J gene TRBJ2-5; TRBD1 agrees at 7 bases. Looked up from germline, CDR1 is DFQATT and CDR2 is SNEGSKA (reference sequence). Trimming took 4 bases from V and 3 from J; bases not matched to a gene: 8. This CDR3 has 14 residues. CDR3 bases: TGCAGTGCTACCCCCGGGACAGAAGAAGAGACCCAGTACTTC. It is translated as CSATPGTEEETQYF.

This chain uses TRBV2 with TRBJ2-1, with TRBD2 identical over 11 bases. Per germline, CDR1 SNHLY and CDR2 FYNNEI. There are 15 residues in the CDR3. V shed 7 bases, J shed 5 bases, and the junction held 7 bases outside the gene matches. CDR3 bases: TGTGCCAGCACCAGACTAGCGGGGCTAAACAATGAGCAGTTCTTC. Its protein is CASTRLAGLNNEQFF.

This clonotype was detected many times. CDR3 residues: CSVVRAMGKNIQYF. CDR3 in DNA: TGCAGCGTTGTCCGGGCGATGGGCAAAAACATTCAGTACTTC. This chain connects TRBV29-1 to TRBJ2-4; D gene ambiguous. This CDR3 is 14 amino acids long. V was shortened by 4 bases and J by 3 bases, with 13 bases between the two germline ends. Germline V gene data show CDR1 as SQVTM and CDR2 as ANQGSEA. The variable domain in full, completed from reference TRBV29-1 and TRBJ2-4, reads SAVISQKPSRDICQRGTSLTIQCQVDSQVTMMFWYRQQPGQSLTLIATANQGSEATYESGFVIDKFPISRPNLTFSTLTVSNMSPEDSSIYLCSVVRAMGKNIQYFGAGTRLSVL.

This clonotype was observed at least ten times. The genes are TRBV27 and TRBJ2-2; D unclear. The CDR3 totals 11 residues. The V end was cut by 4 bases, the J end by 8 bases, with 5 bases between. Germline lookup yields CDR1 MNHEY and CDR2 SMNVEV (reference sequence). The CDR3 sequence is CASSYAGELFF. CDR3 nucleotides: TGTGCCAGCAGTTATGCTGGGGAGCTGTTTTTT.

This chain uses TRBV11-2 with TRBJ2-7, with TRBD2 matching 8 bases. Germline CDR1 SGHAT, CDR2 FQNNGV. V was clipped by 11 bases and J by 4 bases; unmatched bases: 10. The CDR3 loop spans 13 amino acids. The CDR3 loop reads CAAGAGGLYEQYF. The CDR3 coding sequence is TGTGCCGCAGGGGCGGGGGGCCTGTACGAGCAGTACTTC. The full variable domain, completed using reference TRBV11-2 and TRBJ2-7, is EAGVAQSPRYKIIEKRQSVAFWCNPISGHATLYWYQQILGQGPKLLIQFQNNGVVDDSQLPKDRFSAERLKGVDSTLKIQPAKLEDSAVYLCAAGAGGLYEQYFGPGTRLTVT.

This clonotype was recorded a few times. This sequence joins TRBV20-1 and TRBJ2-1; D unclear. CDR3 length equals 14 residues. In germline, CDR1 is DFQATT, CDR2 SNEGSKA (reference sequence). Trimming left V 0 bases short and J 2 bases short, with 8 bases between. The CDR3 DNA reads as TGCAGTGCTAGAGATCCTCAGGCCTACAATGAGCAGTTCTTC. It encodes CSARDPQAYNEQFF.

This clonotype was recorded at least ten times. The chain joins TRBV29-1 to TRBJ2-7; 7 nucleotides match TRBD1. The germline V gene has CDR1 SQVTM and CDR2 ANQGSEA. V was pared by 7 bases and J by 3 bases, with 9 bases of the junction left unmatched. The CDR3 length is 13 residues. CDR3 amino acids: CSAYRDSGYEQYF. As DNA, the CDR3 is TGCAGCGCTTACCGGGACAGTGGCTACGAGCAGTACTTC.

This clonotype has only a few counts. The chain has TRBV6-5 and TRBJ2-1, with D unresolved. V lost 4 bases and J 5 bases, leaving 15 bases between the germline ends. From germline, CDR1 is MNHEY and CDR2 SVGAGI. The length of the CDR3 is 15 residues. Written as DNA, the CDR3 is TGTGCCAGCAGTTTAACTGCGGTAATTCACAATGAGCAGTTCTTC. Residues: CASSLTAVIHNEQFF.

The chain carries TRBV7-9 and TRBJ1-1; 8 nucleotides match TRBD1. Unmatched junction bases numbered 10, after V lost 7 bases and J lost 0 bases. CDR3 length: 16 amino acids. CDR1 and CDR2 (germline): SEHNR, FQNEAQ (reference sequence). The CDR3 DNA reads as TGTGCCAGCACGACAGGGGTCAGGCAGATGAACACTGAAGCTTTCTTT. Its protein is CASTTGVRQMNTEAFF. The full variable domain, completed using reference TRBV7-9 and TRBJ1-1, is DTGVSQNPRHKITKRGQNVTFRCDPISEHNRLYWYRQTLGQGPEFLTYFQNEAQLEKSRLLSDRFSAERPKGSFSTLEIQRTEQGDSAMYLCASTTGVRQMNTEAFFGQGTRLTVV.

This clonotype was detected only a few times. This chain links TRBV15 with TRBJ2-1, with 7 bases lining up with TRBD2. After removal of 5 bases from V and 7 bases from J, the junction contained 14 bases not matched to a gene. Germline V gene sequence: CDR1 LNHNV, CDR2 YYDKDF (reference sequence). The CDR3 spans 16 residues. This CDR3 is CATSPEAGPSKNEQFF. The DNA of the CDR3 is TGTGCCACCAGCCCCGAAGCGGGGCCGAGCAAAAATGAGCAGTTCTTC. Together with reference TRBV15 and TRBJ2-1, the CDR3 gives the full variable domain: DAMVIQNPRYQVTQFGKPVTLSCSQTLNHNVMYWYQQKSSQAPKLLFHYYDKDFNNEADTPDNFQSRRPNTSFCFLDIRSPGLGDTAMYLCATSPEAGPSKNEQFFGPGTRLTVL.

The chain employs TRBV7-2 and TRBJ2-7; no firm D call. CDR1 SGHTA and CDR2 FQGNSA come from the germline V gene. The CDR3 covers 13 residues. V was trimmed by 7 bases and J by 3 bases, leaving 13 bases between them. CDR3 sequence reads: CASTSYTGYEQYF. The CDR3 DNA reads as TGTGCCAGCACCTCCTACACGGGCTACGAGCAGTACTTC.

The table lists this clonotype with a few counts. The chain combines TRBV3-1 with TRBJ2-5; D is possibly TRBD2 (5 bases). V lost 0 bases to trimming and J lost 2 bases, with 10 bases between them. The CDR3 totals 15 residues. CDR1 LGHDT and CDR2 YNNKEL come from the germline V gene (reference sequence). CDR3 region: CASSQERAEQETQYF. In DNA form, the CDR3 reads TGTGCCAGCAGCCAAGAGAGGGCTGAACAAGAGACCCAGTACTTC.

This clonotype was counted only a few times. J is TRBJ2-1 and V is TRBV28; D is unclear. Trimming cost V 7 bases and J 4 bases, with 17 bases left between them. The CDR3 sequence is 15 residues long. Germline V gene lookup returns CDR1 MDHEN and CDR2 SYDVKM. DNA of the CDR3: TGTGCCAGCACCCTAGGGCTTCCTGGATACAATGAGCAGTTCTTC. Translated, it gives CASTLGLPGYNEQFF.

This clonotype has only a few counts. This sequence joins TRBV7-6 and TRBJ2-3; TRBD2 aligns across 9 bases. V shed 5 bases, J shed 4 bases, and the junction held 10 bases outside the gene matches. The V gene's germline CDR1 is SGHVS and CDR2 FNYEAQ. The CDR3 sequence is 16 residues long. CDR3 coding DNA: TGTGCCAGCAGCCCAGGGGCGGGAGGGCCGGCAGATACGCAGTATTTT. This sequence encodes CASSPGAGGPADTQYF. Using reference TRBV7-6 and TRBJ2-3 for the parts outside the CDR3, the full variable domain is GAGVSQSPRYKVTKRGQDVALRCDPISGHVSLYWYRQALGQGPEFLTYFNYEAQQDKSGLPNDRFSAERPEGSISTLTIQRTEQRDSAMYRCASSPGAGGPADTQYFGPGTRLTVL.

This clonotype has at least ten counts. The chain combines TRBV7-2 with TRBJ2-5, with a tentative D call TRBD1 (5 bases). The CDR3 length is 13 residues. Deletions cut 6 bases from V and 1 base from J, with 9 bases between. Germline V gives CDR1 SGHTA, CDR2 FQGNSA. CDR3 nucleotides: TGTGCCAGCAGTAGGGGTATCCAAGAGACCCAGTACTTC. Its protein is CASSRGIQETQYF.

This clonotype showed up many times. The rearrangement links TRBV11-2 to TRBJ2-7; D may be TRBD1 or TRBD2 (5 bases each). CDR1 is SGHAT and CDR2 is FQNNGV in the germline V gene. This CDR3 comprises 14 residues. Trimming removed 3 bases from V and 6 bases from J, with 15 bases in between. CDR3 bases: TGTGCCAGCAGCTTCAACGGGGACCGAGGCGAGCAGTACTTC. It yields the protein CASSFNGDRGEQYF.

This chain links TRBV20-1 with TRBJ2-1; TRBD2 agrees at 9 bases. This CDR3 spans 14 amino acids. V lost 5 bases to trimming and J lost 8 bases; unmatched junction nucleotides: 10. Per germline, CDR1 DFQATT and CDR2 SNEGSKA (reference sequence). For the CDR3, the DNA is TGCAGTGCTTCTGTCGGGGGCGGGAGGGATGAGCAGTTCTTC. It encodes CSASVGGGRDEQFF.